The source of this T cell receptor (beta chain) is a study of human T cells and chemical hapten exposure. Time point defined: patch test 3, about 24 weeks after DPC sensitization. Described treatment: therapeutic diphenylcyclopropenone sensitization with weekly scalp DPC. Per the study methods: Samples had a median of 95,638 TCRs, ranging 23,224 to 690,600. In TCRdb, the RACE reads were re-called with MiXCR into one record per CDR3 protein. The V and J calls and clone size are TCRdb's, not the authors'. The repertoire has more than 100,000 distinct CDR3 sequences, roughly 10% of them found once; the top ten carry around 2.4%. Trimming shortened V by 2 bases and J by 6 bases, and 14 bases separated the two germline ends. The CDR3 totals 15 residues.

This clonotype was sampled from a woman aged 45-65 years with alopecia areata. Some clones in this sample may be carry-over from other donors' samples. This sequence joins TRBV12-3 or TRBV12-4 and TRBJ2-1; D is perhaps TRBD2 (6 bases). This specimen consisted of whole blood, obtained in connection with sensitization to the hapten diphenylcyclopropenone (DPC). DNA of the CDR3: TGTGCCAGCAGTTTAAGGCGGGACCGAGGCAATGAGCAGTTCTTC. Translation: CASSLRRDRGNEQFF.